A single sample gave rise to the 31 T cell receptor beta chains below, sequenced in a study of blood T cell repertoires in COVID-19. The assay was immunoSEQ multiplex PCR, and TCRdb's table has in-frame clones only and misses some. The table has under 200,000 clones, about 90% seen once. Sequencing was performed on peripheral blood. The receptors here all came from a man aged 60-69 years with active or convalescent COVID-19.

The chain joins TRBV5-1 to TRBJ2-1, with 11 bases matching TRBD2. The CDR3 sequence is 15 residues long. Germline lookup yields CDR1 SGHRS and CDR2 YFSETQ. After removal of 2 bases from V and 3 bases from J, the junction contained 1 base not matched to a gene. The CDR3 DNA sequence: TGCGCCAGCAGCTTCGGGACTAGCGGCTACAATGAGCAGTTCTTC. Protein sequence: CASSFGTSGYNEQFF.

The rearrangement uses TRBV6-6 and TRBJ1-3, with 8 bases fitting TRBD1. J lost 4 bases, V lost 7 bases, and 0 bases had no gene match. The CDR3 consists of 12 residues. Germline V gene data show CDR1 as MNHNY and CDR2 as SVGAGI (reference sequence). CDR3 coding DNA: TGTGCCAGCACAGGGGGCGGAAACACCATATATTTT. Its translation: CASTGGGNTIYF.

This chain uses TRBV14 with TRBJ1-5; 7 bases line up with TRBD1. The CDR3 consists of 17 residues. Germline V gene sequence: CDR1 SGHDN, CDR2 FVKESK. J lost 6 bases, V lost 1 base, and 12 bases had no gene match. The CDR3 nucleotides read TGTGCCAGCAGCCAAGTTTTACAGGGGAATAATACTCAGCCCCAGCATTTT. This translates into CASSQVLQGNNTQPQHF.

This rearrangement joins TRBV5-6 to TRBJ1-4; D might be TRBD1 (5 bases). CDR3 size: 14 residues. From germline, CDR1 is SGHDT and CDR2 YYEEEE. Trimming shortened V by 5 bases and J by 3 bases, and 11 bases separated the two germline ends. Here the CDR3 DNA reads TGTGCCAGCAGGCGACAGAGACCTAATGAAAAACTGTTTTTT. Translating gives CASRRQRPNEKLFF.

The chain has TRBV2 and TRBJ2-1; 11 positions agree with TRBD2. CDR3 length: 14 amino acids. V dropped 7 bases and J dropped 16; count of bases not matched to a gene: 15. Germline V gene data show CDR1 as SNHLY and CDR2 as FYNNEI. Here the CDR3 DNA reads TGTGCCAGCACAAGAATAGCGGGGGGGCCGTACCTATTCTTC. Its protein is CASTRIAGGPYLFF.

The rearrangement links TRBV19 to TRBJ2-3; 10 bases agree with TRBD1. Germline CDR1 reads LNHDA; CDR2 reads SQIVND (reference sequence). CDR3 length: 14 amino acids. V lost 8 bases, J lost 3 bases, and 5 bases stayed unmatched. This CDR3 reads CASSDRGLTDTQYF. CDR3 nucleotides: TGTGCCAGTTCCGACAGGGGGCTTACAGATACGCAGTATTTT.

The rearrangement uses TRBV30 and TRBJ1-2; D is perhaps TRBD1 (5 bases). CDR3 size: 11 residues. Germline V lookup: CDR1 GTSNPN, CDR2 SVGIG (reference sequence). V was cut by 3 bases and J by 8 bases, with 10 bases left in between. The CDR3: CAWRGACGYTF. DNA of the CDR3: TGTGCCTGGAGAGGGGCTTGCGGCTACACCTTC.

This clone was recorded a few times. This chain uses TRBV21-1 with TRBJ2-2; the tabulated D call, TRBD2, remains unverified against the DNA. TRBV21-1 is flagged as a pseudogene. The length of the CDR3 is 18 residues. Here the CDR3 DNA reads TGTGCCAGCAGCAAACGGAGGGTCGCCGCCCCGAACACCGGGGAGCTGTTTTTT. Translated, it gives CASSKRRVAAPNTGELFF.

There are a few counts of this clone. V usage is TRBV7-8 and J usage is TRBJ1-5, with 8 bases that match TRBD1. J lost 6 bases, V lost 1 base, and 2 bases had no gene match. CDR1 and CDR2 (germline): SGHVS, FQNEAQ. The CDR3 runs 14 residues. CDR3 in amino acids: CASSLGTGSQPQHF. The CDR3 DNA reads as TGTGCCAGCAGCTTAGGGACAGGGAGTCAGCCCCAGCATTTT.

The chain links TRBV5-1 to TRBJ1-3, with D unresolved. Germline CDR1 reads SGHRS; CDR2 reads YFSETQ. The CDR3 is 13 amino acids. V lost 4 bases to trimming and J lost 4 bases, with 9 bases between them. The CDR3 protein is CASSLSPGNTIYF. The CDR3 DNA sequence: TGCGCCAGCAGCCTAAGTCCCGGAAACACCATATATTTT.

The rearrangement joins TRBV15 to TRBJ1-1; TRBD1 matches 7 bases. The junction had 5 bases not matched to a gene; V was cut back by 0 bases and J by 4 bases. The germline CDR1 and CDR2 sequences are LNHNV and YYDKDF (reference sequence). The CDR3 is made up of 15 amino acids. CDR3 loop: CATSRDTDRVTEAFF. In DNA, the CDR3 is TGTGCCACCAGCAGAGATACCGACAGGGTCACTGAAGCTTTCTTT.

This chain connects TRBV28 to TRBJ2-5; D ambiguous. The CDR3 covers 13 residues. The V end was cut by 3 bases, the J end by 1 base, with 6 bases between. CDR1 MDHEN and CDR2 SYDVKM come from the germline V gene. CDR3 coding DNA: TGTGCCAGCAGTTTGACACCCCAAGAGACCCAGTACTTC. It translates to CASSLTPQETQYF.

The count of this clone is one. CDR3 amino acids: CASSSGGTSGGVETQYF. The CDR3 coding sequence is TGTGCCAGCAGCTCCGGAGGGACTAGCGGGGGGGTTGAGACCCAGTACTTC. The chain recombines TRBV5-8 with TRBJ2-5; 16 bases are shared with TRBD2. Per the germline V gene, CDR1 is SGHTS and CDR2 is YDEGEE. The V gene end was trimmed by 3 bases and the J gene end by 5 bases; junction bases not matched to a gene: 7. The CDR3 contains 17 residues.

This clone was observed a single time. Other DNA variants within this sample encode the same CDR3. CDR3 nucleotide sequence: TGTGCCAGCAGCCCGCAGGGGGGCACTGAAGCTTTCTTT. Its translation: CASSPQGGTEAFF. The rearrangement links TRBV7-3 to TRBJ1-1; 7 bases line up with TRBD1. The CDR3 length is 13 residues. J gave up 4 bases and V 5 bases, and 4 bases lay outside the gene matches. CDR1 SGHTA and CDR2 FQGTGA come from the germline V gene.

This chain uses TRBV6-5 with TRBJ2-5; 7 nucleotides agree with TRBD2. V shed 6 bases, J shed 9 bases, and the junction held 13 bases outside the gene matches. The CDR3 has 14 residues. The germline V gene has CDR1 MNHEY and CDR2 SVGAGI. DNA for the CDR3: TGTGCCAGCAGGATTGGGACTATGCGCAGGGCCCAGTACTTC. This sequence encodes CASRIGTMRRAQYF.

CDR3 nucleotides: TGTGCCAGCAGCTTTGGGAGCTCCTACAATGAGCAGTTCTTC. It encodes CASSFGSSYNEQFF. The V and J genes are TRBV5-8 and TRBJ2-1; D may be TRBD2 (5 bases). CDR1 and CDR2 (germline): SGHTS, YDEGEE. With 2 bases removed from V and 0 bases from J, the gap between germline ends came to 6 bases. The CDR3 sequence is 14 residues long.

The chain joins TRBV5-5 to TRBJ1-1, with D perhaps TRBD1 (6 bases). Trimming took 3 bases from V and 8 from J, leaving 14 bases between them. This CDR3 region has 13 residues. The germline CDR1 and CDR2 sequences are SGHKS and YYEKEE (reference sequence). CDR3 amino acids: CASSSPGGQEAFF. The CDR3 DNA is TGTGCCAGCAGCTCCCCTGGGGGCCAAGAAGCTTTCTTT.

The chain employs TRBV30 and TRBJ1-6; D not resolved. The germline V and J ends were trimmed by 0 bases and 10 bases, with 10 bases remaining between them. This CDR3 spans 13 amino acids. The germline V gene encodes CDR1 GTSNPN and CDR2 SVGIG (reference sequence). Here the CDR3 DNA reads TGTGCCTGGAGTGTACACCCCAAGTCACCCCTCCACTTT. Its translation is CAWSVHPKSPLHF.

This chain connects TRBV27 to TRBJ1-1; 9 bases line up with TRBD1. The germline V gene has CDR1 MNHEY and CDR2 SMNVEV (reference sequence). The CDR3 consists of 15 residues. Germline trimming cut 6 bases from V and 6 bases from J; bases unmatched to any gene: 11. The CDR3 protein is CASRPTGQGIAEAFF. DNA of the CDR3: TGTGCCAGCAGGCCTACTGGACAGGGGATCGCTGAAGCTTTCTTT.

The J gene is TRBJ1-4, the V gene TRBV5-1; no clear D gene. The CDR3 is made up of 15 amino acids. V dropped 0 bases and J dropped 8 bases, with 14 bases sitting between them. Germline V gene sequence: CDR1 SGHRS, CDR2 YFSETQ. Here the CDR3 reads CASSLATGKDEKLFF. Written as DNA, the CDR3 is TGCGCCAGCAGCTTGGCTACGGGGAAGGACGAAAAACTGTTTTTT.

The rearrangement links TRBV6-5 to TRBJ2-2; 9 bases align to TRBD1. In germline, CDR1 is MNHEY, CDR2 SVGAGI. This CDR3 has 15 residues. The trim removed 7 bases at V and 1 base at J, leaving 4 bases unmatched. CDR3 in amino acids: CASNSGQGNTGELFF. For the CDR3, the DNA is TGTGCCAGCAACTCGGGACAGGGGAACACCGGGGAGCTGTTTTTT.

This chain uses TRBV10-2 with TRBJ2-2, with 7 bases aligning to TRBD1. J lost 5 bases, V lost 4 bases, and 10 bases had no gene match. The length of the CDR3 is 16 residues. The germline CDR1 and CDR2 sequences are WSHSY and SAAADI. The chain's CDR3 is CASSALPGTETGELFF. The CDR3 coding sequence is TGCGCCAGCAGTGCACTTCCCGGGACAGAAACCGGGGAGCTGTTTTTT.

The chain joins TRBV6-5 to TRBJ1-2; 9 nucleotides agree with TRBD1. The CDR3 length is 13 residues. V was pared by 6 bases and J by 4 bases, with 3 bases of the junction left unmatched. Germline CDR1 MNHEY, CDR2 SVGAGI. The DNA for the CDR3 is TGTGCCAGCAGATTGACAGGGGGCTATGGCTACACCTTC. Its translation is CASRLTGGYGYTF.

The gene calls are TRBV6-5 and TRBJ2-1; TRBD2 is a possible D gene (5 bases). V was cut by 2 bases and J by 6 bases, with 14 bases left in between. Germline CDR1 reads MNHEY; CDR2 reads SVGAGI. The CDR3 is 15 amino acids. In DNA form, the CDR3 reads TGTGCCAGCAGTTACGCGGGTAAGGTCCGCAATGAGCAGTTCTTC. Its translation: CASSYAGKVRNEQFF.

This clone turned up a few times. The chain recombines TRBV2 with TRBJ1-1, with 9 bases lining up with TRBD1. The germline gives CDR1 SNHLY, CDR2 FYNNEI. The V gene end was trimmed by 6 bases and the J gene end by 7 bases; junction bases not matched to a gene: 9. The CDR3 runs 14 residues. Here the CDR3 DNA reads TGTGCCAGCAGCGGACAGGGGTTTATAGGTGAAGCTTTCTTT. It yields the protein CASSGQGFIGEAFF.

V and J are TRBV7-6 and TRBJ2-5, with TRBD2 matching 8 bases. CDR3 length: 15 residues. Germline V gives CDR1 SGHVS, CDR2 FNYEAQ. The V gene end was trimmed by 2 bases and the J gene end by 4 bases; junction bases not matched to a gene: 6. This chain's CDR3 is CASSLITGGRETQYF. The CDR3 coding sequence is TGTGCCAGCAGCTTAATCACGGGGGGGCGAGAGACCCAGTACTTC.

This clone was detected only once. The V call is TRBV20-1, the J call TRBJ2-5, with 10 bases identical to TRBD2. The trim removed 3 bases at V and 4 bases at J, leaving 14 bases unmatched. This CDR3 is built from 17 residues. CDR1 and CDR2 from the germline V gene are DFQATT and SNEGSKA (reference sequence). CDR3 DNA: TGCAGTGCTAGTCAGAGGTATAGCGGGGGGCCGGTAGAGACCCAGTACTTC. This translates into CSASQRYSGGPVETQYF.

CDR3 DNA sequence: TGTGCCAGCGAGGGACAGCACAATGAGCAGTTCTTC. It yields the protein CASEGQHNEQFF. The chain couples TRBV2 to TRBJ2-1; 7 nucleotides align to TRBD1. The junction had 3 bases not matched to a gene; V was cut back by 8 bases and J by 5 bases. In germline, CDR1 is SNHLY, CDR2 FYNNEI. CDR3 length equals 12 residues.

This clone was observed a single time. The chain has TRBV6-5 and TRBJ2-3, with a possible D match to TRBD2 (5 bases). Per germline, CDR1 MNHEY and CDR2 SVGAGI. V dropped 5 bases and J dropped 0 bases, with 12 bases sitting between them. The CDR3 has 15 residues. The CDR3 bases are TGTGCCAGCAGTAAGGACTTAATTAGCACAGATACGCAGTATTTT. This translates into CASSKDLISTDTQYF.

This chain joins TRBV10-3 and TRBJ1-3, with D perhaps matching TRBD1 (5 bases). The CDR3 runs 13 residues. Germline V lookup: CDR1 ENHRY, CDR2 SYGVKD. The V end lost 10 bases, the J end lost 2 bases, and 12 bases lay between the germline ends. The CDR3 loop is CATTRDPGNTIYF. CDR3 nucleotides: TGTGCCACTACCAGGGATCCTGGAAACACCATATATTTT.

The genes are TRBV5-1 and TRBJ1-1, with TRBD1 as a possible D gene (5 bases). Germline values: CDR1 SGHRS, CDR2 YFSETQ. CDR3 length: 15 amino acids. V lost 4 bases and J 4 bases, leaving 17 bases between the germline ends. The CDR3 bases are TGCGCCAGCAGCCTACTTTCCGGACATCGCACTGAAGCTTTCTTT. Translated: CASSLLSGHRTEAFF.